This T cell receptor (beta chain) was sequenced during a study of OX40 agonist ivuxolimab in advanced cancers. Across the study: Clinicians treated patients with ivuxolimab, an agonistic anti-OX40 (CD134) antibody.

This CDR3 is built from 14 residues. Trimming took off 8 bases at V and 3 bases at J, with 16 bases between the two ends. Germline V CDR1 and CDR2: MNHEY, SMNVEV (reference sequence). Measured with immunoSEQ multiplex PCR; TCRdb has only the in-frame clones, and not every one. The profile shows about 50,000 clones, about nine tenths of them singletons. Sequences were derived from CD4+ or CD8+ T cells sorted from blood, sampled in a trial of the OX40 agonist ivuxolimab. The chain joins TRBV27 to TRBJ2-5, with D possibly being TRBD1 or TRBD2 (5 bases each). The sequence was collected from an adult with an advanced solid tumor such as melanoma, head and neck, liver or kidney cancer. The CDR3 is CASGKMRGEETQYF. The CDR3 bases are TGTGCCAGCGGAAAAATGCGAGGGGAAGAGACCCAGTACTTC.